One TCR beta chain is described in this entry. Deletions cut 0 bases from V and 10 bases from J, with 15 bases between. CDR1 is MNHNY and CDR2 is SVGAGI in the germline V gene (reference sequence). The CDR3 consists of 14 residues. Original processing methods: Estimation of nucleated cell counts relied on the amplification of reference gene primers. Only in-frame clones appear in the TCRdb table, and some are missing; sequencing was by immunoSEQ multiplex PCR. The V and J calls and clone size come from that table; D and trimming were worked out from the DNA. The repertoire includes around 300,000 clones, 89% of them detected once, and 0.94% sits in the top ten. The entry originates in a study of blood T cell repertoires in COVID-19. Turning to the study itself: Acute and convalescent COVID-19 specimens originated in the United States, Italy and Spain. T cells, B-cell-depleted T cells, or PBMCs provided the cDNA or gDNA that served as material.

The chain employs TRBV6-6 and TRBJ1-1; D may be TRBD1 (5 bases). The source material was peripheral blood. The origin of this receptor is a woman between 40 and 50 years old who had recovered from COVID-19. The CDR3 loop reads CASSYSMGREGAFF. The CDR3 DNA reads as TGTGCCAGCAGTTACTCGATGGGCAGGGAGGGAGCTTTCTTT.